One TCR beta chain is described in this entry. What it binds is not known. Once RNA had been extracted, it was reverse transcribed into cDNA to act as the sequencing template. The protocol was immunoSEQ multiplex PCR, while the TCRdb copy is restricted to in-frame clones and leaves out a portion. The table has some 150,000 clones, roughly 86% seen once. CDR3 length: 15 residues. Germline-derived CDR1 and CDR2 are SGHVS and FNYEAQ. V lost 4 bases and J 3 bases, leaving 16 bases between the germline ends. The record originates from a study of CD8+ T cells in alopecia areata. Study as a whole: In an open-label trial, patients got 5 to 10 mg tofacitinib twice daily. Findings and caveats of the study: Tofacitinib significantly reduced both scalp clonality and expanded CD8+ clones among the top 100. Clarity of TCR sharing across patients fell short of that in mice, possibly HLA-related. With one nonresponder, baseline CD8+ expansion's link to response remains uncertain.

Treatment denoted: oral pan-JAK inhibitor, 5-10 mg twice daily. The starting material was CD8+ T cells sorted from blood, obtained at week 4, from a patient treated with tofacitinib. This sequence joins TRBV7-6 and TRBJ2-7; possible D gene TRBD1, 7 bases. The TCR originated in a human donor with alopecia areata. CDR3 DNA: TGTGCCAGCAGCTCCCAGGGGGACTCTCTCTACGAGCAGTACTTC. This codes for CASSSQGDSLYEQYF.